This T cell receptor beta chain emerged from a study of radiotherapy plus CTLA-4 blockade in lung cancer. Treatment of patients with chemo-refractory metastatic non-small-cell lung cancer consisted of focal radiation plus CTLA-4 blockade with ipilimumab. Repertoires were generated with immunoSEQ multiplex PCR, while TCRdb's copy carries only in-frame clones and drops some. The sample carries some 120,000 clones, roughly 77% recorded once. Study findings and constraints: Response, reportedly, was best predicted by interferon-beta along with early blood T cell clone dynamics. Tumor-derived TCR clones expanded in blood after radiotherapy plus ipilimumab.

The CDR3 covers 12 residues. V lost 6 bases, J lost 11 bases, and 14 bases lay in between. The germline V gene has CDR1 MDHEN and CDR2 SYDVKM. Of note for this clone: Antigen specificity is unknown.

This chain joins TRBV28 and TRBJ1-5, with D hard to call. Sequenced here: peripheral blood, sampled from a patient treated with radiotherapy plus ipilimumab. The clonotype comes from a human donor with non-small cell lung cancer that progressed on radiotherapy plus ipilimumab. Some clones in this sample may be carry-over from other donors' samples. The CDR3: CASRRPHRAQHF. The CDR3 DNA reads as TGTGCCAGCAGGCGACCCCATCGAGCCCAGCATTTT. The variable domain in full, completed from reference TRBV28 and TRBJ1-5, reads DVKVTQSSRYLVKRTGEKVFLECVQDMDHENMFWYRQDPGLGLRLIYFSYDVKMKEKGDIPEGYSVSREKKERFSLILESASTNQTSMYLCASRRPHRAQHFGDGTRLSIL.